These 19 T cell receptor beta chains came from one sample sequenced in a study of T cell responses to AZD1222 COVID-19 vaccine (dated by TCRdb to the early 2020s). Libraries came from the immunoSEQ multiplex PCR assay. TCRdb stores this immuneACCESS table with in-frame sequences only. Part of the clones is absent; in the studies checked, under half of the shortfall reflects unresolved V genes, and no reason is known for the rest. The sample table holds 150,000 to 200,000 clones, of which 85% to 95% were seen once. Clones ranked in the top ten supply 5.1% of the sample. The time point tag for this specimen amounts to: about 28 days (+/-7) after the second vaccine dose. The sequencing here drew on peripheral blood, taken 28 days after the second AZD1222 dose. Every receptor here comes from an adult who received the AZD1222 COVID-19 vaccine.

The chain combines TRBV28 with TRBJ1-5; possibly TRBD1 for D (6 bases). The CDR3 consists of 14 residues. Trimming took off 5 bases at V and 4 bases at J, with 12 bases between the two ends. Germline V gives CDR1 MDHEN, CDR2 SYDVKM. In DNA form, the CDR3 reads TGTGCCAGCAGTAAAGGGGGTGCAAATCAGCCCCAGCATTTT. Translated: CASSKGGANQPQHF. Full variable domain (rest looked up from reference TRBV28 and TRBJ1-5): DVKVTQSSRYLVKRTGEKVFLECVQDMDHENMFWYRQDPGLGLRLIYFSYDVKMKEKGDIPEGYSVSREKKERFSLILESASTNQTSMYLCASSKGGANQPQHFGDGTRLSIL.

This clone appeared a single time. J is TRBJ2-7 and V is TRBV5-1, with 9 bases lining up with TRBD1. This CDR3 comprises 14 residues. Germline assignment: CDR1 SGHRS and CDR2 YFSETQ. With V trimmed by 3 bases and J by 3 bases, 4 bases remained unmatched. The CDR3 here is CASSYRDRVYEQYF. The CDR3, as DNA: TGCGCCAGCAGCTACCGGGACAGGGTCTACGAGCAGTACTTC.

The rearrangement uses TRBV28 and TRBJ1-5; the D is unclear. The V end lost 5 bases, the J end lost 9 bases, and 17 bases lay between the germline ends. The CDR3 is 14 residues long. From germline, CDR1 is MDHEN and CDR2 SYDVKM. CDR3 bases: TGTGCCAGCAGTGGCCTCGGGGAGTTGACGCCCCAGCATTTT. Residues: CASSGLGELTPQHF. The variable domain in full, completed from reference TRBV28 and TRBJ1-5, reads DVKVTQSSRYLVKRTGEKVFLECVQDMDHENMFWYRQDPGLGLRLIYFSYDVKMKEKGDIPEGYSVSREKKERFSLILESASTNQTSMYLCASSGLGELTPQHFGDGTRLSIL.

The CDR3 DNA follows: TGTGCCAGCAGCCAAGATGAATCCGGGACTAGCGCGTACAATGAGCAGTTCTTC. It encodes CASSQDESGTSAYNEQFF. The rearrangement links TRBV4-2 to TRBJ2-1; 10 positions agree with TRBD2. V trimming: 0 bases; J trimming: 4 bases; junction bases outside the gene matches: 9. The CDR3 runs to 18 residues. The V gene's germline CDR1 is LGHNA and CDR2 YNFKEQ.

There are many counts of this clone. The V and J genes are TRBV4-1 and TRBJ2-7; 8 nucleotides align to TRBD1. The CDR3 loop spans 17 amino acids. In germline, CDR1 is MGHRA, CDR2 YSYEKL. V shed 0 bases and J 2 bases; nucleotides not matched to a gene: 9. This chain's CDR3 is CASSQEGRQGITYEQYF. In DNA, the CDR3 is TGCGCCAGCAGCCAAGAGGGGCGACAGGGGATAACCTACGAGCAGTACTTC.

The genes are TRBV6-5 and TRBJ1-4; D remains unclear. Per germline, CDR1 MNHEY and CDR2 SVGAGI. This CDR3 comprises 14 residues. Between the trimmed V and J ends, which lost 5 bases and 0 bases, there was a span of 7 bases. The chain's CDR3 is CASSPSSTNEKLFF. DNA of the CDR3: TGTGCCAGCAGTCCGTCTTCAACTAATGAAAAACTGTTTTTT.

The rearrangement links TRBV6-2 or TRBV6-3 to TRBJ1-2; D possibly corresponds to TRBD1 (5 bases). V dropped 6 bases and J dropped 5 bases, with 16 bases sitting between them. The CDR3 is 14 residues long. CDR1 MNHEY and CDR2 SVGEGT come from the germline V gene. The CDR3: CASSTLGDGYGYTF. DNA for the CDR3: TGTGCCAGCAGCACCTTGGGGGATGGTTATGGCTACACCTTC.

V and J are TRBV30 and TRBJ1-1; maybe TRBD1 (5 bases). This CDR3 has 13 amino acids. Germline V lookup: CDR1 GTSNPN, CDR2 SVGIG (reference sequence). V lost 3 bases to trimming and J lost 9 bases, with 17 bases between them. The DNA for the CDR3 is TGTGCCTGGAGCGGTCCGGTGGGGCCCCAAGCTTTCTTT. Protein product: CAWSGPVGPQAFF.

V is TRBV5-1 and J is TRBJ2-5, with D uncertain. CDR1 and CDR2 from the germline V gene are SGHRS and YFSETQ. CDR3 length equals 11 residues. Trimming left V 1 base short and J 5 bases short, with 3 bases between. The CDR3 DNA reads as TGCGCCAGCAGCTTGAGGGAGACCCAGTACTTC. It codes for CASSLRETQYF.

The genes are TRBV28 and TRBJ2-2, with D tentatively TRBD1 (6 bases). CDR1 and CDR2 (germline): MDHEN, SYDVKM. CDR3 size: 15 residues. The V and J ends lost 5 bases and 7 bases respectively, with 17 bases between them. The CDR3 is CASSHLRTVGGELFF. The DNA for the CDR3 is TGTGCCAGCAGTCACCTCCGGACAGTGGGCGGGGAGCTGTTTTTT.

The rearrangement uses TRBV15 and TRBJ1-1; 9 bases agree with TRBD1. With V trimmed by 0 bases and J by 8 bases, 4 bases remained unmatched. Per germline, CDR1 LNHNV and CDR2 YYDKDF (reference sequence). The CDR3 runs to 14 residues. CDR3 region: CATSRDLGQGEAFF. DNA of the CDR3: TGTGCCACCAGCAGAGATCTCGGACAGGGGGAAGCTTTCTTT. Combining the CDR3 with reference TRBV15 and TRBJ1-1 gives the whole variable domain DAMVIQNPRYQVTQFGKPVTLSCSQTLNHNVMYWYQQKSSQAPKLLFHYYDKDFNNEADTPDNFQSRRPNTSFCFLDIRSPGLGDTAMYLCATSRDLGQGEAFFGQGTRLTVV.

The J gene is TRBJ1-3, the V gene TRBV6-5; D ambiguous. V was cut by 2 bases and J by 4 bases, with 15 bases left in between. Germline V gene data show CDR1 as MNHEY and CDR2 as SVGAGI. This CDR3 has 16 residues. The CDR3 nucleotides are TGTGCCAGCAGTTACACGGGCCTCCGCGGAGGAAACACCATATATTTT. Translation gives CASSYTGLRGGNTIYF.

The chain employs TRBV7-6 and TRBJ2-5; 8 bases match TRBD2. In germline, CDR1 is SGHVS, CDR2 FNYEAQ. CDR3 length equals 16 residues. V was clipped by 5 bases and J by 5 bases; unmatched bases: 13. CDR3 loop: CASSPRGGVGGETQYF. DNA for the CDR3: TGTGCCAGCAGCCCCCGGGGGGGAGTCGGTGGGGAGACCCAGTACTTC.

The chain couples TRBV5-1 to TRBJ1-5; 7 positions agree with TRBD1. This CDR3 is built from 16 residues. In germline, CDR1 is SGHRS, CDR2 YFSETQ. With 4 bases clipped from V and 4 bases from J, the junction kept 11 bases outside the gene matches. The CDR3 bases are TGCGCCAGCAGCCCCGGGGCCGGACAGGCGAATCAGCCCCAGCATTTT. As protein: CASSPGAGQANQPQHF.

The genes are TRBV7-2 and TRBJ2-7, with 13 nucleotides matching TRBD2. With V trimmed by 0 bases and J by 6 bases, 2 bases remained unmatched. The CDR3 spans 15 residues. CDR1 is SGHTA and CDR2 is FQGNSA in the germline V gene. The CDR3 coding sequence is TGTGCCAGCAGCTTAGCGGGGACTAGCGGGACCGAGCAGTACTTC. It is translated as CASSLAGTSGTEQYF.

The chain has TRBV20-1 and TRBJ1-3; D remains ambiguous. The length of the CDR3 is 13 residues. V shed 3 bases and J shed 1 base, with 7 bases lying between them. The germline CDR1 and CDR2 sequences are DFQATT and SNEGSKA (reference sequence). In DNA, the CDR3 is TGCAGTGCTAGTGCCCGATCTGGAAACACCATATATTTT. Amino acids: CSASARSGNTIYF.

The gene calls are TRBV5-1 and TRBJ2-1; D uncertain. Germline loops: CDR1 SGHRS, CDR2 YFSETQ. Trimming shortened V by 1 base and J by 4 bases, and 12 bases separated the two germline ends. The CDR3 extends over 15 amino acids. The CDR3 nucleotides are TGCGCCAGCAGCTTGATGTATAGCCTGTACAATGAGCAGTTCTTC. Translating it yields CASSLMYSLYNEQFF.

DNA of the CDR3: TGTGCCAGCAGCTTAACGTGGGGACTAGCGGGAGAGGGAGAGGAGCTGTTTTTT. Encoded protein: CASSLTWGLAGEGEELFF. The chain has TRBV7-3 and TRBJ2-2, with 14 bases aligning to TRBD2. Looked up from germline, CDR1 is SGHTA and CDR2 is FQGTGA. V shed 0 bases and J 10 bases; nucleotides not matched to a gene: 10. There are 18 residues in the CDR3.

J is TRBJ2-7 and V is TRBV29-1, with D possibly matching TRBD2 (5 bases). This CDR3 has 12 amino acids. Per germline, CDR1 SQVTM and CDR2 ANQGSEA. V dropped 4 bases and J dropped 3 bases, with 10 bases sitting between them. As DNA, the CDR3 is TGCAGCGTTGGAAGGGAGTACTACGAGCAGTACTTC. It is translated as CSVGREYYEQYF.